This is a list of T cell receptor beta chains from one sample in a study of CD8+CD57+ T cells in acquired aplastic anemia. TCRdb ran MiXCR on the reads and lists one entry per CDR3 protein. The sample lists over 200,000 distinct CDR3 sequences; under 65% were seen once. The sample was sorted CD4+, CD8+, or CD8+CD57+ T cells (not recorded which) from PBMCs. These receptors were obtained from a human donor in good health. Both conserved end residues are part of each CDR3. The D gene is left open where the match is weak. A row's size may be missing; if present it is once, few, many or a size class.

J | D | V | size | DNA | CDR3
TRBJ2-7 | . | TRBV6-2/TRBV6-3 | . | TGTGCCAGCAGCCCGGTCTCCTTTCCCTACGAGCAGTACTTC | CASSPVSFPYEQYF
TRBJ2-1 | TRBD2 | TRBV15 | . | TGTGCCACCAGCTCAACCGCGGGGGGGAATTACAATGAGCAGTTCTTC | CATSSTAGGNYNEQFF
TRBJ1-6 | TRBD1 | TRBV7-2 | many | TGTGCCAGCAGCCCCTCGACAGGGGGTATTTCACCCCTCCACTTT | CASSPSTGGISPLHF
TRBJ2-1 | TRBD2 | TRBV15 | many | TGTGCCACCAGCAGAGGGACTAGCGGGATAGGGTATGAGCAGTTCTTC | CATSRGTSGIGYEQFF
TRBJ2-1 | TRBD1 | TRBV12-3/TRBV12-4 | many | TGTGCCAGCAGTCCCGGGACAGAGGCTTCCAATGAGCAGTTCTTC | CASSPGTEASNEQFF
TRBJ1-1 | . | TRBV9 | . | TGTGCCAGCAGCCCCAGGGCTATGAACACTGAAGCTTTCTTT | CASSPRAMNTEAFF
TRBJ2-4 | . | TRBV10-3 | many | TGTGCCATCAGTGAATGGGAAGAGGTCTCCAAAAACATTCAGTACTTC | CAISEWEEVSKNIQYF
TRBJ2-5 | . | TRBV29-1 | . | TGCAGCGTTGAAGGCCGGGGCCGCGGGGAGACCCAGTACTTC | CSVEGRGRGETQYF
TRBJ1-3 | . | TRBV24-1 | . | TGTGGGGCTAGGTTCAGCTCTGGAAACACCATATATTTT | CGARFSSGNTIYF
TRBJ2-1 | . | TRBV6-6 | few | TGTGCCAGCAGTTACGAGAGGGAACGGGAGCAGTTCTTC | CASSYEREREQFF
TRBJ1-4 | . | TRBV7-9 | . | TGTGCCAGCAGCTTAGTGCGGGATAATGAAAAACTGTTTTTT | CASSLVRDNEKLFF
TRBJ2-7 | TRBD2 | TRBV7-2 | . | TGTGCCAGCAGCTTCGACCGGGGGGGAACCTACGAGCAGTACTTC | CASSFDRGGTYEQYF
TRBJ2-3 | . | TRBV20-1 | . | TGCAGTGCTAAGGCTCGAGGGGGAAGAAATACGCAGTATTTT | CSAKARGGRNTQYF
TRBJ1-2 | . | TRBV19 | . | TGTGCCAGTAGTATTCGGGGGTCGGATGGCTACACCTTC | CASSIRGSDGYTF
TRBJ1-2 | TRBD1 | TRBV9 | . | TGTGCCAGCAGCGTCACGGGACAGGGTTCGGGGTATGGCTACACCTTC | CASSVTGQGSGYGYTF
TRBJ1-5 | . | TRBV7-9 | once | TGTGCCACCAGCAAAGGCACGAGCAATCAGCCCCAGCATTTT | CATSKGTSNQPQHF
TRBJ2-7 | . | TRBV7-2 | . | TGTGCCAGCAGCTTAAGGCGGGAATCCTACGAGCAGTACTTC | CASSLRRESYEQYF
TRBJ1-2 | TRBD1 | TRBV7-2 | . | TGTGCCAGCAGCACAGGACAGGGAATGTCTAACTATGGCTACACCTTC | CASSTGQGMSNYGYTF
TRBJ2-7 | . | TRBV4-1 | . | TGCGCCAGCGGACCGAACTACGAGCAGTACTTC | CASGPNYEQYF
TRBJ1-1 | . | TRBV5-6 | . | TGTGCCAGCAGCTTGCTCAGAAGCGCGAACACTGAAGCTTTCTTT | CASSLLRSANTEAFF
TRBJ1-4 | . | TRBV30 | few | TGTGCCTGGAGTGTACCCTATTCGATCTCGGGTGAAAAACTGTTTTTT | CAWSVPYSISGEKLFF
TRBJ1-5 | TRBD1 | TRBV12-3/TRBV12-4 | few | TGTGCCAGCAGTCCCGGACAGGGGGAACGGCCCCAGCATTTT | CASSPGQGERPQHF